Sequencing of this T cell receptor (beta chain) was carried out in a study of cytomegalovirus exposure and HLA in healthy donors. PCR employed 60 Vbeta and 13 Jbeta primers. Sequencing used immunoSEQ multiplex PCR; TCRdb keeps in-frame clones, though not all of them. The sample has roughly 95,000 clones; over 60% are singletons. This clone was found once. The TCR sequence derives from a man younger than 45 in good health and CMV-seropositive. The sample comprised PBMCs.

The CDR3 DNA follows: TGTGCCAGCAGCCGGGCTAGCGGGAGTTCCTACAATGAGCAGTTCTTC. Its translation: CASSRASGSSYNEQFF. The chain combines TRBV28 with TRBJ2-1; 10 bases are a match to TRBD2. The V gene's germline CDR1 is MDHEN and CDR2 SYDVKM. The CDR3 has 16 residues. Losses at the gene ends were 6 bases for V and 1 base for J; bases not matched to a gene: 6.